The 17 T cell receptor beta chains reported below all come from one sample, sequenced in a study of T cells in Graves' hyperthyroidism and ophthalmopathy. TCR beta CDR3 regions were amplified from RNA transcripts. First-round RT-PCR of the TCR CDR3 relied on the HTBI primer set. TCRdb independently ran MiXCR on the multiplex PCR reads; one entry per CDR3 protein. Of 350,000 to 500,000 distinct CDR3 sequences listed, about an eighth are singletons. The specimen sequenced was blood. These receptors all come from a woman under 30 with Graves' hyperthyroidism.

This clonotype was observed many times. This chain links TRBV28 with TRBJ2-1; TRBD2 matches 12 bases. The junction had 11 bases not matched to a gene; V was cut back by 7 bases and J by 7 bases. The CDR3 spans 16 residues. Germline V gene sequence: CDR1 MDHEN, CDR2 SYDVKM. This CDR3 is CASTVTSGRPGNEQFF. The CDR3 DNA reads as TGTGCCAGCACCGTTACTAGCGGGAGGCCTGGAAATGAGCAGTTCTTC.

This rearrangement joins TRBV28 to TRBJ2-2, with TRBD2 matching 9 bases. Unmatched junction bases numbered 1, after V lost 0 bases and J lost 5 bases. Germline V gene sequence: CDR1 MDHEN, CDR2 SYDVKM. This CDR3 comprises 15 residues. Here the CDR3 DNA reads TGTGCCAGCAGTTTATGGCTAGCGGGAACCGGGGAGCTGTTTTTT. It yields the protein CASSLWLAGTGELFF.

The gene calls are TRBV27 and TRBJ2-3, with D tentatively TRBD2 (5 bases). Between the trimmed V and J ends, which lost 5 bases and 6 bases, there was a span of 18 bases. The CDR3 contains 15 residues. The germline gives CDR1 MNHEY, CDR2 SMNVEV (reference sequence). CDR3 in amino acids: CASSVASRSGDTQYF. CDR3 nucleotide sequence: TGTGCCAGCAGTGTAGCTAGCCGGAGTGGTGATACGCAGTATTTT.

In its sample, this clonotype was seen many times. This chain joins TRBV13 and TRBJ2-5, with a tentative D call TRBD1 (6 bases). The germline gives CDR1 PRHDT, CDR2 FYEKMQ (reference sequence). Trimming shortened V by 5 bases and J by 5 bases, and 18 bases separated the two germline ends. This CDR3 has 15 residues. For the CDR3, the DNA is TGTGCCAGCAGCGGTCGGGGACACCCACCGGAGACCCAGTACTTC. This gives the protein CASSGRGHPPETQYF. Full variable domain (missing parts from reference TRBV13 and TRBJ2-5): AAGVIQSPRHLIKEKRETATLKCYPIPRHDTVYWYQQGPGQDPQFLISFYEKMQSDKGSIPDRFSAQQFSDYHSELNMSSLELGDSALYFCASSGRGHPPETQYFGPGTRLLVL.

This clonotype occurred a few times. This chain uses TRBV5-6 with TRBJ2-7; unclear D gene. Germline V gene lookup returns CDR1 SGHDT and CDR2 YYEEEE. V was cut by 1 base and J by 2 bases, with 10 bases left in between. This CDR3 is 14 amino acids long. CDR3 nucleotide sequence: TGTGCCAGCAGCTTGTTCGCAGGTCCCTACGAGCAGTACTTC. Protein product: CASSLFAGPYEQYF.

The rearrangement uses TRBV6-9 and TRBJ2-2, with no clear D. V dropped 4 bases and J dropped 0 bases, with 9 bases sitting between them. The CDR3 contains 15 residues. Germline CDR1 MNHGY, CDR2 SVAAGI. CDR3 sequence: CASSSIRANTGELFF. The CDR3 coding sequence is TGTGCCAGCAGTTCGATCCGGGCGAACACCGGGGAGCTGTTTTTT.

This clonotype has at least ten counts. The chain recombines TRBV29-1 with TRBJ2-3; TRBD2 aligns across 10 bases. Germline V lookup: CDR1 SQVTM, CDR2 ANQGSEA. The CDR3 spans 14 residues. Trimming cost V 8 bases and J 1 base; bases outside gene matches: 6. The CDR3 DNA is TGCAGCTCCACTAGCGGGACGGGCACAGATACGCAGTATTTT. The encoded protein is CSSTSGTGTDTQYF.

With regard to this clonotype: A much larger clone differs by one base, so this may be a read error. The chain recombines TRBV7-9 with TRBJ2-7; D is unresolved. Per germline, CDR1 SEHNR and CDR2 FQNEAQ (reference sequence). The CDR3 sequence is 13 residues long. V was cut by 5 bases and J by 7 bases, with 15 bases left in between. The CDR3 nucleotides are TGTGCCAGCAGCCCCCTTTGGGGTGGTGAGCAGTACTTC. Protein sequence: CASSPLWGGEQYF. The complete variable domain, with remaining parts taken from reference TRBV7-9 and TRBJ2-7, reads DTGVSQNPRHKITKRGQNVTFRCDPISEHNRLYWYRQTLGQGPEFLTYFQNEAQLEKSRLLSDRFSAERPKGSFSTLEIQRTEQGDSAMYLCASSPLWGGEQYFGPGTRLTVT.

The CDR3 spells CASSQDPQDSYNEQFF. In nucleotides, the CDR3 is TGTGCCAGCAGCCAAGATCCCCAGGACTCCTACAATGAGCAGTTCTTC. The rearrangement links TRBV4-2 to TRBJ2-1; D is unclear. This CDR3 comprises 16 residues. Germline V gene data show CDR1 as LGHNA and CDR2 as YNFKEQ. Trimming took 0 bases from V and 0 from J, leaving 9 bases between them.

The chain carries TRBV6-1 and TRBJ1-5; D is undetermined. Germline loops: CDR1 MNHNS, CDR2 SASEGT. The CDR3 consists of 14 residues. Trimming cost V 2 bases and J 0 bases, with 5 bases left between them. The CDR3 nucleotides are TGTGCCAGCAGTGAATACCCTAGCAATCAGCCCCAGCATTTT. Its protein is CASSEYPSNQPQHF.

This clonotype turned up a few times. The V call is TRBV6-2 or TRBV6-3, the J call TRBJ1-1; D is undetermined. V shed 6 bases and J shed 4 bases, with 15 bases lying between them. Germline values: CDR1 MNHEY, CDR2 SVGEGT. The CDR3 is 14 amino acids. This CDR3 reads CASSHSVAGTEAFF. The CDR3 DNA follows: TGTGCCAGCAGCCATTCCGTGGCGGGCACTGAAGCTTTCTTT.

Regarding this clonotype: No conserved phenylalanine or tryptophan is present at the end of the CDR3, so a read error is the likely explanation. This chain links TRBV6-5 with TRBJ2-1; 8 positions agree with TRBD1. Germline CDR1 reads MNHEY; CDR2 reads SVGAGI. The CDR3 has 14 amino acids. Trimming at V came to 0 bases and at J to 9 bases, leaving 4 bases not matched to a gene. CDR3 sequence (DNA): TGTGCCAGCAGTTACTCTCGGACAGGGCTTGAGCAGTTCTCC. This encodes CASSYSRTGLEQFS.

To note about this clonotype: One base away lies a much larger clone, so this may be a sequencing read error. This sequence joins TRBV12-3 or TRBV12-4 and TRBJ1-1; TRBD1 aligns across 8 bases. The CDR3 extends over 13 amino acids. The CDR3 coding sequence is TGTGCCAGCAGTTTAGGGACAGGGATTGAAGCTTCCTTT. This gives the protein CASSLGTGIEASF.

The chain has TRBV12-3 or TRBV12-4 and TRBJ2-6; TRBD1 might be the D (6 bases). The CDR3 extends over 16 amino acids. Trimming shortened V by 4 bases and J by 2 bases, and 12 bases separated the two germline ends. CDR3 protein: CASSSQGWAGANVLTF. The CDR3 DNA sequence: TGTGCCAGCAGTTCCCAGGGGTGGGCTGGGGCCAACGTCCTGACTTTC.

This sequence joins TRBV6-9 and TRBJ2-6; 7 bases are a match to TRBD1. After removal of 2 bases from V and 0 bases from J, the junction contained 7 bases not matched to a gene. CDR3 length: 18 amino acids. The germline CDR1 and CDR2 sequences are MNHGY and SVAAGI. This CDR3 reads CASSYGQGVPSGANVLTF. Written as DNA, the CDR3 is TGTGCCAGCAGTTATGGGCAGGGGGTTCCCTCTGGGGCCAACGTCCTGACTTTC.

The CDR3 bases are TGCGCCAGCCGCATTCCGGGACTAGCGGGACAAATTTTGGAGGACACCGGGGAGCTGTTTTTT. Its protein is CASRIPGLAGQILEDTGELFF. This chain uses TRBV5-1 with TRBJ2-2; 13 bases are shared with TRBD2. The CDR3 runs 21 residues. CDR1 SGHRS and CDR2 YFSETQ come from the germline V gene. Trimming cost V 7 bases and J 3 bases; bases outside gene matches: 21.

This clonotype was detected ten times or more. This chain uses TRBV6-1 with TRBJ2-5; D uncertain. V was clipped by 7 bases and J by 4 bases, with 13 bases between them. The V gene's germline CDR1 is MNHNS and CDR2 SASEGT. CDR3 length equals 13 residues. CDR3 region: CASTNLRGETQYF. The CDR3 region has the DNA TGTGCCAGCACCAATCTCAGAGGAGAGACCCAGTACTTC.